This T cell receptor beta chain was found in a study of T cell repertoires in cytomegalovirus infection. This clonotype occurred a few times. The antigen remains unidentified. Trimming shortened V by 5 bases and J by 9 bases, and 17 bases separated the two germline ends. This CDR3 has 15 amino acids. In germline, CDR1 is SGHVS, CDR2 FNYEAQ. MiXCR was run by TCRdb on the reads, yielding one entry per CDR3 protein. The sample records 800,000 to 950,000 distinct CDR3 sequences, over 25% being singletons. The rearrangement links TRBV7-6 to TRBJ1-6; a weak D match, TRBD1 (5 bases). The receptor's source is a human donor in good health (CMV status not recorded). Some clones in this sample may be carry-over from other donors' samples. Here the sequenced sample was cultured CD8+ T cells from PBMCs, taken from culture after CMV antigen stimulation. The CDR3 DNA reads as TGTGCCAGCAGCCCCGGGGGAGGGACTGGTTCACCCCTCCACTTT. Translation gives CASSPGGGTGSPLHF.